A selection of T cell receptor beta chains follows, all from one sample in a study of HIV-infected patients and healthy controls. MiXCR was run by TCRdb on the 5' RACE reads, yielding one entry per CDR3 protein. Of approximately 8,700 distinct CDR3 sequences listed, 7.3% are singletons. Here the sequenced sample was blood, taken before antiretroviral therapy. The origin of the receptors is an adult with HIV infection. CDR3s include the opening cysteine and the closing phenylalanine or tryptophan. Fields, in order: J gene, clone size, V gene, CDR3 length, D gene, CDR3 DNA, CDR3 protein. The D gene is left open where the match is weak. Expanded clones get a size class; other rows say once, few or many, or leave the size out.

TRBJ2-5,few,TRBV7-2,13,.,TGTGCCAGCAGCTCCGACTTGGGAGAGACCCAGTACTTC,CASSSDLGETQYF
TRBJ1-2,many,TRBV6-5,14,.,TGTGCCAGCAGGCCGGGGACGGACCTCTATGGCTACACCTTC,CASRPGTDLYGYTF
TRBJ1-2,many,TRBV6-6,15,.,TGTGCCAGCAGCCCCTTCGGTAGGGGTACCTATGGCTACACCTTC,CASSPFGRGTYGYTF
TRBJ2-3,many,TRBV20-1,13,.,TGCAGTGCTAGAGATCGGTGGAAAGATACGCAGTATTTT,CSARDRWKDTQYF
TRBJ2-1,many,TRBV7-9,15,.,TGTGCCAGCAGCAGAACCTCACTAGCCGGCAATGAGCAGTTCTTC,CASSRTSLAGNEQFF
TRBJ2-7,few,TRBV27,13,TRBD1,TGTGCCAGCAGCCGACAGGGTAGCTACGAGCAGTACTTC,CASSRQGSYEQYF
TRBJ2-3,many,TRBV20-1,11,.,TGCAGTGCTAGAAAGGGTGATACGCAGTATTTT,CSARKGDTQYF
TRBJ2-1,.,TRBV12-5,13,.,TGTGCTAGTGGCCTAAACACTTACAATGAGCAGTTCTTC,CASGLNTYNEQFF
TRBJ2-7,few,TRBV6-2/TRBV6-3,16,.,TGTGCCAGCAGTTACGAGGGGAGCACCCATTCCTACGAGCAGTACTTC,CASSYEGSTHSYEQYF
TRBJ2-3,many,TRBV4-1,13,.,TGCGCCAGCAGCCACTTAAGCACAGATACGCAGTATTTT,CASSHLSTDTQYF
TRBJ2-5,.,TRBV29-1,14,.,TGCAGCGTTGGAGAGGCGGGGTTTGGAGAGACCCAGTACTTC,CSVGEAGFGETQYF
TRBJ2-1,medium-sized,TRBV28,12,.,TGTGCCAGCAGTTTCGCGTACAATGAGCAGTTCTTC,CASSFAYNEQFF
TRBJ2-7,many,TRBV20-1,13,TRBD1,TGCAGTGCTCCAGCCGACAGGGACTACGAGCAGTACTTC,CSAPADRDYEQYF
TRBJ1-3,many,TRBV19,16,.,TGTGCCAGTAGTATCCCCGGACGGTACTCTGGAAACACCATATATTTT,CASSIPGRYSGNTIYF
TRBJ1-2,many,TRBV6-6,15,TRBD1,TGTGCCAGCAGTTCCCTCAGGGGGGAAAACTATGGCTACACCTTC,CASSSLRGENYGYTF
TRBJ2-7,many,TRBV11-2,13,.,TGTGCCAGCAGCTTAGTTTCTGGGTTCGAGCAGTACTTC,CASSLVSGFEQYF
TRBJ2-3,many,TRBV7-3,17,TRBD2,TGTGCCAGCAGCCCCATGTTTGGGGGGGGATACACAGATACGCAGTATTTT,CASSPMFGGGYTDTQYF